This T cell receptor beta chain was obtained from a study of blood T cells in healthy people across ages. Notes on the study in general: Measured against age, TCR beta diversity per million T cells decreased in a roughly linear manner.

Between the trimmed V and J ends, which lost 0 bases and 6 bases, there was a span of 16 bases. This CDR3 spans 16 amino acids. Germline lookup yields CDR1 LGHNA and CDR2 YSLEER. This clonotype was seen a handful of times. Antigen unknown. Alongside a J-beta primer mix, a sample-barcoded 5' primer served in a second PCR lasting roughly 6 to 11 cycles. TCRdb re-analysed the 5' RACE reads in MiXCR, keeping a single row per CDR3 protein. The sample holds more than 900,000 distinct CDR3 sequences; approximately 26% are singletons and the top ten take about 0.69%. A further study also used this sample, focusing on T cells of mothers and their children. As that report states: Microchimeric T cell clones that persisted were not detected.

V gene TRBV4-3 combines with J gene TRBJ2-3; D is perhaps TRBD2 (5 bases). The sequence was obtained from a girl aged 2-9 years in good health. Input material: blood. DNA of the CDR3: TGCGCCAGCAGCCAAGAAGCGACACCCGGGGTTGATACGCAGTATTTT. Protein: CASSQEATPGVDTQYF.